This T cell receptor beta chain was sequenced during a study of shared clonotypes between healthy human individuals (dated by TCRdb to the early 2020s). Notes on the research overall: The cohort included a few men and a couple of women between 18 and 49 years of age. Per donor, three plates each were used for CD4 naive and CD4 memory, two for CD8 naive, and one for CD8 memory. To estimate repertoire size and how much clonotypes are shared between individuals, the study performed deep sequencing of blood TCR repertoires from about five healthy adults. To increase sequencing depth and limit assay-specific biases, TCR repertoire library preparation and sequencing were carried out by different laboratories using diverse techniques. Each donor's leukapheresis produced roughly between roughly 0.94 and 9.5 billion PBMCs. What the research found in general, with its limitations: When a few donors were compared, the shared fraction of clonotypes was about 5.5% for naive CD4, around 4% for naive CD8, 2% to 2.5% for memory CD4, and about 0.36% for memory CD8. Rarefaction of sorted-subset datasets indicated incomplete sequencing despite the large sequencing depth. Because the study included only a small number of donors, the genetic and exposure-history diversity represented was limited. Clonotypes shared by all four sorted-subset donors showed higher generation probabilities than non-shared clonotypes. Larger estimated clonotype richness was generally found for naive subsets than for memory subsets. Pairwise subsampling indicated that sequencing depth was expected to affect the degree of clonotype sharing among donors. Only blood was sampled, and tissue TCR repertoires likely differ from those in blood.

CDR3 length: 14 amino acids, cysteine to phenylalanine. Only the CDR3 DNA is retained, 42 bases long and in frame from the first base. The junction shows trimming of 3 bases on V and 6 bases on J, and the gene matches do not reach 5 bases of it. Based on the germline V gene, the CDR1 and CDR2 sequences are SGHNT and YENEEA. Donors were healthy HIV-negative adults with no recently reported acute infections or vaccinations. All donors were Caucasian adults living in Nashville, Tennessee, USA. CD8 memory samples combined magnetically selected CD45RO+ cells with CCR7-negative CD45RA+ effector memory (TemRA) cells. After blood collection by leukapheresis, PBMCs were isolated using Ficoll-Histopaque density gradient centrifugation and then cryopreserved in the vapor phase of liquid nitrogen. Analytical flow cytometry was used to check the purity and quantity of every magnetically sorted T cell population. Genomic DNA was isolated from every sorted fraction and measured by UV absorbance on a Nanodrop 2000c.

Using the deep immunoSEQ assay, multiplex PCR amplified TCR CDR3 regions from genomic DNA. For each cell subset, the extracted genomic DNA was distributed evenly across all wells of several immunoSEQ 96-well plates, and each plate served as one replicate. Each replicate PCR for sorted subsets received around 210 ng genomic DNA, equal to roughly 33,000 T cell genomes. Purified libraries were measured with a Qubit 3.0 fluorometer, size-checked on a Bioanalyzer 2100, and measured again with the KAPA Library Quantification kit. Each immunoSEQ 96-well plate was sequenced on its own single-read 150-cycle Illumina NextSeq 550 flow cell. On the study's bioinformatics: Because the immunoSEQ output held only junctional sequences and lacked quality scores, the filtering could not match the filtering applied to full-length reads. Sequences were annotated with PyIR, a Python wrapper for IgBLAST v1.9, and V/J genes and CDR3 were assigned using IMGT germline references. Reads with weak V/J assignments (E-value above 1e-6), missing CDR3, stop codons, out-of-frame junctions, or ambiguous translated residues were removed. V3J clonotypes were defined as sequences sharing the same inferred V gene, J gene, and CDR3 amino acid sequence. To compute the percentage overlap between repertoires, the number of shared unique clonotypes was divided by the size of the smaller repertoire. RTK rarefaction, the Chao1 estimator, and Recon v2.1 estimates of unobserved clonotypes were used to assess repertoire richness. OLGA was used to compute generation probabilities for all TCRbeta clonotypes that the gDNA method yielded from a handful of donors. TCRdb carries this immuneACCESS record with in-frame sequences only. Its versions omit some clonotypes, under half of them owing to an unresolved V gene in the studies checked, with the rest unexplained. The V and J calls and clone size are taken from that table; D and trimming were inferred from the DNA. This sample lists about 110,000 clones; about 71% were detected once. The ten top clones hold approximately 23% of the sample.

Turning to this clone: Its antigen is unknown. Per-base quality was not reported, and no clone a single base away is much larger than it.

Recombination connected TRBV11-3 to TRBJ2-7; 10 bases in between match TRBD1. This clonotype originated in a woman in her twenties or thirties in good health. Sequencing was carried out using memory CD8+ T cells sorted from blood. This specimen's cell subset or site label, interpreted: CD45RO+ cells pooled with CCR7-negative TemRA cells. The CDR3 region reads CASSFGGQGSEQYF. The sequence in DNA is TGTGCCAGCAGCTTCGGGGGACAGGGGAGCGAGCAGTACTTC.